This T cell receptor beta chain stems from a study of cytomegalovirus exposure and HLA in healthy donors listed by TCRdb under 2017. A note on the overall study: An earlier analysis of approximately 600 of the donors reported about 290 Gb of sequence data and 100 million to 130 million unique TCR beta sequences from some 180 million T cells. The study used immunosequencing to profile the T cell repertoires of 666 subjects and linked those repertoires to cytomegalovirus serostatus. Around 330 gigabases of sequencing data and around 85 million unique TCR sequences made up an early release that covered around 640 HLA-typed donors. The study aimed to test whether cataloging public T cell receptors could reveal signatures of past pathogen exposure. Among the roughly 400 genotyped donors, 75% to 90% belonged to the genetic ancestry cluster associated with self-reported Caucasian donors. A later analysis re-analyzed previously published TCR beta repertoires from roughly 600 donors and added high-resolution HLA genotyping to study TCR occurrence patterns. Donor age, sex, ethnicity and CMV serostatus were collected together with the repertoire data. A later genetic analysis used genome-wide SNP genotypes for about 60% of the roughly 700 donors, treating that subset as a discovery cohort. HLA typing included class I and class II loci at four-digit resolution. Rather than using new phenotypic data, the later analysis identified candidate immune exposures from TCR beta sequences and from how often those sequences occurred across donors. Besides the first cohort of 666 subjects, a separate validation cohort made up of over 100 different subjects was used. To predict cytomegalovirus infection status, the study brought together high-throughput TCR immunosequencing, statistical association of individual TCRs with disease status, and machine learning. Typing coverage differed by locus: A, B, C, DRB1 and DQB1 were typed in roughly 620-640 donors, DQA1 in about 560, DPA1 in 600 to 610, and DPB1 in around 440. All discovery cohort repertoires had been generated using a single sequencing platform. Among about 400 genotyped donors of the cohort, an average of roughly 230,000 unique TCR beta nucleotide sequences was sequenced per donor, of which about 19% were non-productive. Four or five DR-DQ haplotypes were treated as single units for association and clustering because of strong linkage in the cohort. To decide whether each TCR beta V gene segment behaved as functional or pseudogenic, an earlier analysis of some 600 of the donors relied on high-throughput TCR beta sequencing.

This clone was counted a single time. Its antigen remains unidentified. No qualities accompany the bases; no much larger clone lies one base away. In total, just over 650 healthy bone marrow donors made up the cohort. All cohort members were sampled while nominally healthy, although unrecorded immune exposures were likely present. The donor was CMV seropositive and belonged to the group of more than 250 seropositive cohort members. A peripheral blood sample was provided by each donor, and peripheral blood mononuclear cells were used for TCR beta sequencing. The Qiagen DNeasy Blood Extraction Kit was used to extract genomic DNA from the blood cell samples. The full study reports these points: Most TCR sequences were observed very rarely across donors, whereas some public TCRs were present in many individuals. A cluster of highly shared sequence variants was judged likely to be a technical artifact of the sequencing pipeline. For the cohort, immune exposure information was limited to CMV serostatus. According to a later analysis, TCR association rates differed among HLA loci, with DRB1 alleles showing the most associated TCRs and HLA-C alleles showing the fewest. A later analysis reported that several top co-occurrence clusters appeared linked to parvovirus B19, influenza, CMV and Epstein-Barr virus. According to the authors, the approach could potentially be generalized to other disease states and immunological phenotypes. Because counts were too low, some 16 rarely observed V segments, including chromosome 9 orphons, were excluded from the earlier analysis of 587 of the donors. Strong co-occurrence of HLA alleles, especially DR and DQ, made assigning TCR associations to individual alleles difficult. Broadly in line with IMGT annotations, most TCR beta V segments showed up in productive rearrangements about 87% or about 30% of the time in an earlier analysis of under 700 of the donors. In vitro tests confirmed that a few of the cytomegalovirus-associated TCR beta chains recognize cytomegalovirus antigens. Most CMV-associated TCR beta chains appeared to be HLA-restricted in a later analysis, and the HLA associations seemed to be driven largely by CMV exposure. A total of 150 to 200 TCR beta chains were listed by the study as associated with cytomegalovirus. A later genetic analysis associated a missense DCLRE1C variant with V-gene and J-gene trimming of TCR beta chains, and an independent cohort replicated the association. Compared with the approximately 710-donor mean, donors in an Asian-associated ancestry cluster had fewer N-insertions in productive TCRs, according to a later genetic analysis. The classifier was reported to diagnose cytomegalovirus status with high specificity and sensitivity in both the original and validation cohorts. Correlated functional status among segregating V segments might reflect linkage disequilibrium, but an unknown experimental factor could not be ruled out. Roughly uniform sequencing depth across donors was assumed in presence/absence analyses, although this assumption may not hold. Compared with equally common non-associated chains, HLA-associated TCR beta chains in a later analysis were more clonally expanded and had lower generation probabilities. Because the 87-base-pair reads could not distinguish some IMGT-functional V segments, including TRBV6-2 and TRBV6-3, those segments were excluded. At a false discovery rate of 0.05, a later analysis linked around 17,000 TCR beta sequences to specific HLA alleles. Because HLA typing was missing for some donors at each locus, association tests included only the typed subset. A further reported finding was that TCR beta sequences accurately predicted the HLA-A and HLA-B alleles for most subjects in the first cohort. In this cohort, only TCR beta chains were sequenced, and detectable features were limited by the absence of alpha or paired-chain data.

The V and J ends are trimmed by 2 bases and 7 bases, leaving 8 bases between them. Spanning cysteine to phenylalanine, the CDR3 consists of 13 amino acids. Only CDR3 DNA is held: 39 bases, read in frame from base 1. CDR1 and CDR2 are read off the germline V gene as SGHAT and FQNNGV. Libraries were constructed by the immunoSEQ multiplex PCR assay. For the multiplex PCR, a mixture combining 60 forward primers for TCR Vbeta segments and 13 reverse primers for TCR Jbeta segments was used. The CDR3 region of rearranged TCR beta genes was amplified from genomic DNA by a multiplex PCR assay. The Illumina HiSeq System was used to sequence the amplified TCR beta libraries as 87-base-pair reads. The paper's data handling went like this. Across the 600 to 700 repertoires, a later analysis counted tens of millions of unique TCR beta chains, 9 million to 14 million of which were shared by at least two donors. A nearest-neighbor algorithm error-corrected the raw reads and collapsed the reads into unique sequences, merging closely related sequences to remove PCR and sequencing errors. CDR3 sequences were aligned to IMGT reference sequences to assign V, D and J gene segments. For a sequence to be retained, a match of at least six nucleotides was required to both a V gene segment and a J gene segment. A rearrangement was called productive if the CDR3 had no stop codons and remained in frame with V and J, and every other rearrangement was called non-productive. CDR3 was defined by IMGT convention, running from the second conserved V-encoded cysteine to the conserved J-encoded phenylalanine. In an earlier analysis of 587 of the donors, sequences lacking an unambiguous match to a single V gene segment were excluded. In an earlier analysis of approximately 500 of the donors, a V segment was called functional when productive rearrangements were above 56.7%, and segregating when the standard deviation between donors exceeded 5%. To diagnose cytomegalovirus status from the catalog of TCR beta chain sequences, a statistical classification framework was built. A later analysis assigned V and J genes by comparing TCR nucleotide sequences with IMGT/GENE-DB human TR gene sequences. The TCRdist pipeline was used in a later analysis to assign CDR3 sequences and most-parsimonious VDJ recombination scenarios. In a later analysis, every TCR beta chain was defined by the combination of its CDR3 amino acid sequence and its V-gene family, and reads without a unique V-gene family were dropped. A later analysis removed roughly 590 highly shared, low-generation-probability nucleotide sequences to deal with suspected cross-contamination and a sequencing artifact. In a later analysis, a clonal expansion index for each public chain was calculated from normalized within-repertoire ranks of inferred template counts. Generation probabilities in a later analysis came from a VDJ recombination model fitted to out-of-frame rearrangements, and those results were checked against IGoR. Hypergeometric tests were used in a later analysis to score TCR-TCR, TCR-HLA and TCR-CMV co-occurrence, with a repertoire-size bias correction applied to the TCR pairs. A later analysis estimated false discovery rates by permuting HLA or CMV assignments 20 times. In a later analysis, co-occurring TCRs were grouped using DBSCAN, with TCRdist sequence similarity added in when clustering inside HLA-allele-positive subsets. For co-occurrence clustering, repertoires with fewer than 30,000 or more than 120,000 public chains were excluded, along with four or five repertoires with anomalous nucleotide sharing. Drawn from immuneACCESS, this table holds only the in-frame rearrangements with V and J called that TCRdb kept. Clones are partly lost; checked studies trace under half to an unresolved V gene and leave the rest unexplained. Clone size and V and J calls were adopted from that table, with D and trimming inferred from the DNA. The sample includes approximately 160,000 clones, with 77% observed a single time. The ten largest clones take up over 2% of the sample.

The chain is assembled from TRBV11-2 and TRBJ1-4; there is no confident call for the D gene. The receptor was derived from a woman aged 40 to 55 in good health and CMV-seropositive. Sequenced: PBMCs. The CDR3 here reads CASSLRLGEKLFF. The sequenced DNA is TGTGCCAGCAGCTTACGACTCGGTGAAAAACTGTTTTTT.